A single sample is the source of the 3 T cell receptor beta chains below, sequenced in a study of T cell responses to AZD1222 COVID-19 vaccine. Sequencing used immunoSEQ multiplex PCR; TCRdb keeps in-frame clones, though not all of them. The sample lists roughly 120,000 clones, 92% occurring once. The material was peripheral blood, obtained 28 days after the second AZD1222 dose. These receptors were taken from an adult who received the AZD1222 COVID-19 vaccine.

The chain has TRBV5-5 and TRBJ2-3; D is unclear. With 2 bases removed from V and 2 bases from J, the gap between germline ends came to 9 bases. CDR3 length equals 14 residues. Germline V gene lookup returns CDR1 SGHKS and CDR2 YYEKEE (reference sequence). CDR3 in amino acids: CASSFVRTTDTQYF. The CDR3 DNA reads TGTGCCAGCAGCTTTGTGAGGACCACAGATACGCAGTATTTT.

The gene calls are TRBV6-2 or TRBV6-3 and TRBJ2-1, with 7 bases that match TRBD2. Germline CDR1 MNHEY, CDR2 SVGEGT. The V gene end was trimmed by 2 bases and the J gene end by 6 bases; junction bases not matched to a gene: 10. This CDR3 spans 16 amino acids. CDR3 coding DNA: TGTGCCAGCAGTTACCTTGCGGGAGCCCCTCTCAATGAGCAGTTCTTC. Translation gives CASSYLAGAPLNEQFF.

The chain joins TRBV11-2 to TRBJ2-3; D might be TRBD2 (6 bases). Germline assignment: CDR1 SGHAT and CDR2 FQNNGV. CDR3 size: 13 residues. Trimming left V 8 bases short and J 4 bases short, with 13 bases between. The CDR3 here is CASLTGVSDTQYF. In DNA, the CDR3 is TGTGCCAGCTTAACGGGAGTCTCAGATACGCAGTATTTT.